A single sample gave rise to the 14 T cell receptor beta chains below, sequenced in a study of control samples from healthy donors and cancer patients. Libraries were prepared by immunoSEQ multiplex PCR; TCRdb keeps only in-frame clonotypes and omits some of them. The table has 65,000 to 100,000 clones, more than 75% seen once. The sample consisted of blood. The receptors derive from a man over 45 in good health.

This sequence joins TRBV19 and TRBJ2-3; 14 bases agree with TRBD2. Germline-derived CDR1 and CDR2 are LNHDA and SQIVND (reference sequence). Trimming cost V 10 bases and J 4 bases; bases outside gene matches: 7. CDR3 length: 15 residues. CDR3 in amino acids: CATRGLAGGPDTQYF. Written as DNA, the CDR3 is TGTGCCACCCGAGGACTAGCGGGAGGACCAGATACGCAGTATTTT.

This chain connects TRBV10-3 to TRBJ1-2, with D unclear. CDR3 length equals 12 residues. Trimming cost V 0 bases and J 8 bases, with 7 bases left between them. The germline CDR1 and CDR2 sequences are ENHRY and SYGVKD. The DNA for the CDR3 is TGTGCCATCAGTGAGTCATCAGGCGGCTACACCTTC. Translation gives CAISESSGGYTF.

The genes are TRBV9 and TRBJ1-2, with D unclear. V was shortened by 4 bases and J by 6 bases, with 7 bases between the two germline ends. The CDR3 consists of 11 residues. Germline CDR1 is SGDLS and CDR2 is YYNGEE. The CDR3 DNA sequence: TGTGCCAGCAGCCTGAATAATGGCTACACCTTC. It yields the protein CASSLNNGYTF.

In nucleotides, the CDR3 is TGTGCCAGCAGCTTAGGAGGGTCCAACTATGGCTACACCTTC. Amino acids: CASSLGGSNYGYTF. The rearrangement uses TRBV11-3 and TRBJ1-2; D gene unclear. V was cut by 1 base and J by 2 bases, with 8 bases left in between. The CDR3 length is 14 residues. Germline CDR1 reads SGHNT; CDR2 reads YENEEA.

CDR3 amino acids: CATSDPLLAGGDREETQYF. The CDR3 DNA sequence: TGTGCCACCAGTGACCCCTTACTAGCGGGCGGAGACCGAGAAGAGACCCAGTACTTC. The genes are TRBV24-1 and TRBJ2-5, with TRBD2 identical over 9 bases. This CDR3 has 19 residues. The junction had 17 bases not matched to a gene; V was cut back by 4 bases and J by 3 bases. The V gene's germline CDR1 is KGHDR and CDR2 SFDVKD.

The CDR3 sequence: CASSPRSAGYNSPLHF. In DNA form, the CDR3 reads TGTGCCAGCTCACCACGTTCGGCGGGATATAATTCACCCCTCCACTTT. V and J are TRBV18 and TRBJ1-6, with D unclear. The CDR3 consists of 16 residues. CDR1 KGHSH and CDR2 LQKENI come from the germline V gene. The V and J ends lost 1 base and 4 bases respectively, with 11 bases between them. Based on the CDR3 plus reference TRBV18 and TRBJ1-6, the full variable domain is NAGVMQNPRHLVRRRGQEARLRCSPMKGHSHVYWYRQLPEEGLKFMVYLQKENIIDESGMPKERFSAEFPKEGPSILRIQQVVRGDSAAYFCASSPRSAGYNSPLHFGNGTRLTVT.

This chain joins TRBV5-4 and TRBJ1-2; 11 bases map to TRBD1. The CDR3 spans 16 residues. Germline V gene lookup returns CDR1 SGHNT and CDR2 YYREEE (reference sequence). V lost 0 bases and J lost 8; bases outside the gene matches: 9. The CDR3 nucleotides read TGTGCCAGCAGCTTGGGGACCGGGACAGGGGGTATAGGCTACACCTTC. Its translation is CASSLGTGTGGIGYTF.

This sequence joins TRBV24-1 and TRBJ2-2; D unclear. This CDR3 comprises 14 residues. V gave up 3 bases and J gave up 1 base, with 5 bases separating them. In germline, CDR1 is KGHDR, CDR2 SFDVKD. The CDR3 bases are TGTGCCACCAGTGATCAAGGGAACACCGGGGAGCTGTTTTTT. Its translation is CATSDQGNTGELFF.

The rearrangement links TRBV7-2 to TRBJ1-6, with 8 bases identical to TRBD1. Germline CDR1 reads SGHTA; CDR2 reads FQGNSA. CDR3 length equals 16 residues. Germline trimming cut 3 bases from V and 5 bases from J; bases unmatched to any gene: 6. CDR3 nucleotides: TGTGCCAGCAGCTTCAGGACAGGGTCGGATAATTCACCCCTCCACTTT. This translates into CASSFRTGSDNSPLHF.

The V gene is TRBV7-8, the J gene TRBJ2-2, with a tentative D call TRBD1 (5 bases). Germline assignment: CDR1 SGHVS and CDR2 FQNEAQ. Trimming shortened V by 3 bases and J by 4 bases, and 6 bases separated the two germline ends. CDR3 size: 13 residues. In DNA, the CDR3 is TGTGCCAGCAGCTTGGGGCGCACCGGGGAGCTGTTTTTT. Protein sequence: CASSLGRTGELFF.

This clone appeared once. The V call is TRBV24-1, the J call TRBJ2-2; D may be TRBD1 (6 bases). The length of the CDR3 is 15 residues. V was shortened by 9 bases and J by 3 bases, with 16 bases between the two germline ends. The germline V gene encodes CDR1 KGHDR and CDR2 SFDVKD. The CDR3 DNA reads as TGTGCCACCGCGAGAAGTGGGACACACACCGGGGAGCTGTTTTTT. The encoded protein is CATARSGTHTGELFF.

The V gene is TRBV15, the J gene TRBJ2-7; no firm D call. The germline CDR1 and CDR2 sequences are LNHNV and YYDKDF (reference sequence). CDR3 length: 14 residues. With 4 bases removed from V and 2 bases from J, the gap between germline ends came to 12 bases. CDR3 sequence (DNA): TGTGCCACCAGCACTACTCTGATAACCTACGAGCAGTACGTC. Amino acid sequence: CATSTTLITYEQYV.

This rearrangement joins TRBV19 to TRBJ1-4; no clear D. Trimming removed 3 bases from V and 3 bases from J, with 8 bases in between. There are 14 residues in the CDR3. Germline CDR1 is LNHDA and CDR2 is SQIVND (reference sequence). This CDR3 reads CASSINHPNEKLFF. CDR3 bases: TGTGCCAGTAGTATCAATCACCCTAATGAAAAACTGTTTTTT.

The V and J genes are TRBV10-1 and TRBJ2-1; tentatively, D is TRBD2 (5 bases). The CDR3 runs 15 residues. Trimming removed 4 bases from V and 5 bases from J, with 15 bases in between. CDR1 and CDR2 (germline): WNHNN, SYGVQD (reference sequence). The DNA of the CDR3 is TGCGCCAGCAGTGGACCGGACTCGAACAACAATGAGCAGTTCTTC. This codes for CASSGPDSNNNEQFF.